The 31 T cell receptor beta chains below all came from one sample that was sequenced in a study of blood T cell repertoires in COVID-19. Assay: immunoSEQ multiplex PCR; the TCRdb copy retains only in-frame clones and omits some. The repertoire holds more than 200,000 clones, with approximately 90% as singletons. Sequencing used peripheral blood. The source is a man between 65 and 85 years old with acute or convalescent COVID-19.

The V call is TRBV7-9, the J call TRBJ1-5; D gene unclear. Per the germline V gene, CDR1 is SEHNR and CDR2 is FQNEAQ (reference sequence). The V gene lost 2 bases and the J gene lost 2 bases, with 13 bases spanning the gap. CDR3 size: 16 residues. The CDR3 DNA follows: TGTGCCAGCAGCTTACGGGCGGGTGCTGGCAATCAGCCCCAGCATTTT. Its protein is CASSLRAGAGNQPQHF.

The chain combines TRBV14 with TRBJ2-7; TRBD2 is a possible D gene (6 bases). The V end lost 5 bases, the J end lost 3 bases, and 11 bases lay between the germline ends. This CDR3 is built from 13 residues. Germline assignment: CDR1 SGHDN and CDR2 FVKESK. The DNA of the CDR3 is TGTGCCAGCAGCTTTACGGGACTCTACGAGCAGTACTTC. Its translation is CASSFTGLYEQYF.

In DNA, the CDR3 is TGTGCCAGCAGCGCAGCGGGTTCCGCCTACAATGAGCAGTTCTTC. This sequence encodes CASSAAGSAYNEQFF. The rearrangement links TRBV9 to TRBJ2-1; weak D call: TRBD2 (6 bases). V gave up 3 bases and J gave up 2 bases, with 12 bases separating them. The CDR3 totals 15 residues. From germline, CDR1 is SGDLS and CDR2 YYNGEE.

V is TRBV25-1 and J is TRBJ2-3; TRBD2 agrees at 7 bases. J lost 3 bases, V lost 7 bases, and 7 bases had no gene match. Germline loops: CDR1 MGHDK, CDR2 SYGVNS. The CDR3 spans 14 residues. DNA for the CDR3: TGTGCCAGCATGACCAGCGGGGCGACAGATACGCAGTATTTT. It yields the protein CASMTSGATDTQYF.

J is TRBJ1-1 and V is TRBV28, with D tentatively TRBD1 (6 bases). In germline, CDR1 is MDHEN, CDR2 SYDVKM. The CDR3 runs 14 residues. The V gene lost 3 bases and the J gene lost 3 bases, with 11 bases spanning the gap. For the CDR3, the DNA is TGTGCCAGCAGTTTTGGGGGCAAGGACACTGAAGCTTTCTTT. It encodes CASSFGGKDTEAFF.

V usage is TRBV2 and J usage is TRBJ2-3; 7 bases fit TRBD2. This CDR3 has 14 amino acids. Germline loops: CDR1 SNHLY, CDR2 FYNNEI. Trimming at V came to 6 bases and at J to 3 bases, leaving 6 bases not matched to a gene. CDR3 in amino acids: CASSPLGGTDTQYF. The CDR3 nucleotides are TGTGCCAGCAGCCCCTTGGGGGGGACAGATACGCAGTATTTT.

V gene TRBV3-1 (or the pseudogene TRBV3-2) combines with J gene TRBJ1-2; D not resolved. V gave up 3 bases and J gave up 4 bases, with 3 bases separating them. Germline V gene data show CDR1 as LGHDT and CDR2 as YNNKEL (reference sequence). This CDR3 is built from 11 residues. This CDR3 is CASSHGYGYTF. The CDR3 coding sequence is TGTGCCAGCAGCCACGGCTATGGCTACACCTTC.

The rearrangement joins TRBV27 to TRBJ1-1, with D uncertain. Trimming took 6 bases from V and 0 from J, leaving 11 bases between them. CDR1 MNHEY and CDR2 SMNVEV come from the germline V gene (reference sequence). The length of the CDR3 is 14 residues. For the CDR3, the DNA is TGTGCCAGCAGGAGTCTCGGGATGAACACTGAAGCTTTCTTT. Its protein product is CASRSLGMNTEAFF.

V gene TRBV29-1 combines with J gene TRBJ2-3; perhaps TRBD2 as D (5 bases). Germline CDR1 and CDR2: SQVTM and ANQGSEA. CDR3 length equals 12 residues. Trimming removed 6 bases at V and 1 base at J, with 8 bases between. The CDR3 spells CSVLEGTDTQYF. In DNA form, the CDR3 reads TGCAGCGTCTTGGAGGGCACAGATACGCAGTATTTT.

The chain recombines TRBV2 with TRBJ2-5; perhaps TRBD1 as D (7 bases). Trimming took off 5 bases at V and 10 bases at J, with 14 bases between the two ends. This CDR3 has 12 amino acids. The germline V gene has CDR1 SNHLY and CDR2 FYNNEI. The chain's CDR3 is CASSKTQGGQYF. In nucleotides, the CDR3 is TGTGCCAGCAGTAAAACGCAGGGGGGCCAGTACTTC. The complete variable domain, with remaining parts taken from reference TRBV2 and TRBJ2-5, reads EPEVTQTPSHQVTQMGQEVILRCVPISNHLYFYWYRQILGQKVEFLVSFYNNEISEKSEIFDDQFSVERPDGSNFTLKIRSTKLEDSAMYFCASSKTQGGQYFGPGTRLLVL.

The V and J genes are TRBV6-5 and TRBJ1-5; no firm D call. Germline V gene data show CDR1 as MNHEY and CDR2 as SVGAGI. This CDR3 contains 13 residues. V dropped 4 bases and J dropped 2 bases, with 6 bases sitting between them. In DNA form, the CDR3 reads TGTGCCAGCAGTTCAGCGCGCAATCAGCCCCAGCATTTT. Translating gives CASSSARNQPQHF.

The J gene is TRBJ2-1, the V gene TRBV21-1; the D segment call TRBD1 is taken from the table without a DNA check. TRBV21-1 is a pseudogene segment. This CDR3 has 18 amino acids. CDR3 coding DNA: TGTGCCAGCAGCAAAGGCCCAGGGGCCGGGATAAGTAACAATGAGCAGTTCTTC. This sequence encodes CASSKGPGAGISNNEQFF.

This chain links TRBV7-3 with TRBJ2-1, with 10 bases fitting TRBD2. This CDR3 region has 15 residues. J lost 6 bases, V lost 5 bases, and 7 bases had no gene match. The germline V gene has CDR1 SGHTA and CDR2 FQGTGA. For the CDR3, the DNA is TGTGCCAGCAGCGCACTAGCGGGACCCAGCAATGAGCAGTTCTTC. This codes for CASSALAGPSNEQFF.

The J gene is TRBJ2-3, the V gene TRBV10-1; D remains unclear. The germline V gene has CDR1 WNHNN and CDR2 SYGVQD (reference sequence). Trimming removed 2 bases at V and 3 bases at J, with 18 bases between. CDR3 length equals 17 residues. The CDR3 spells CASSEERRISGTDTQYF. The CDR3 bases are TGCGCCAGCAGTGAGGAGAGGCGCATCTCCGGGACAGATACGCAGTATTTT.

The chain's CDR3 is CSVERGQGYQETQYF. Here the CDR3 DNA reads TGCAGCGTTGAACGTGGACAGGGGTACCAAGAGACCCAGTACTTC. The chain recombines TRBV29-1 with TRBJ2-5; 9 bases map to TRBD1. The length of the CDR3 is 15 residues. Germline CDR1 is SQVTM and CDR2 is ANQGSEA. Trimming removed 2 bases from V and 0 bases from J; junction bases left unmatched: 4.

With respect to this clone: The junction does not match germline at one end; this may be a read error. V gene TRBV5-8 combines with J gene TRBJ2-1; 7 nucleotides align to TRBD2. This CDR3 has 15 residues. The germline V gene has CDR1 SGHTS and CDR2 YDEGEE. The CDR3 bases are TGTGTCAGCAGCTTGGTGGTGGCTAGCGGCAATGAGCAGTTCTTC. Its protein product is CVSSLVVASGNEQFF. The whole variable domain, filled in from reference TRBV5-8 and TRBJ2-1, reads EAGVTQSPTHLIKTRGQQATLRCSPISGHTSVYWYQQALGLGLQFLLWYDEGEERNRGNFPPRFSGRQFPNYSSELNVNALELEDSALYLCVSSLVVASGNEQFFGPGTRLTVL.

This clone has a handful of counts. The chain's CDR3 is CASSLSIIDSNEQFF. The CDR3 region has the DNA TGTGCCAGCAGCTTATCCATTATTGACAGCAATGAGCAGTTCTTC. The chain employs TRBV5-4 and TRBJ2-1, with a possible D match to TRBD1 (5 bases). Germline-derived CDR1 and CDR2 are SGHNT and YYREEE (reference sequence). Trimming removed 2 bases from V and 6 bases from J, with 15 bases in between. This CDR3 is 15 amino acids long.

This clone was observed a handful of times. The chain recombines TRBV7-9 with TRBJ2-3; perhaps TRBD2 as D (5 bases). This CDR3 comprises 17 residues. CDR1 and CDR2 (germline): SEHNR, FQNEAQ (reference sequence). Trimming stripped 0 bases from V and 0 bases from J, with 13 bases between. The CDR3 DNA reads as TGTGCCAGCAGCTTAGCAGGAGGACGGTCAAGCACAGATACGCAGTATTTT. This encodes CASSLAGGRSSTDTQYF.

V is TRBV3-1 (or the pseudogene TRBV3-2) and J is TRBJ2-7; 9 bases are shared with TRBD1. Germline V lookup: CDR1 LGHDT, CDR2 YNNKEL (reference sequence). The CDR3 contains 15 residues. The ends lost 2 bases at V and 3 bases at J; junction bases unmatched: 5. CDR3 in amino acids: CASSQPDRGLYEQYF. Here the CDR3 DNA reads TGTGCCAGCAGCCAACCGGACAGGGGACTCTACGAGCAGTACTTC.

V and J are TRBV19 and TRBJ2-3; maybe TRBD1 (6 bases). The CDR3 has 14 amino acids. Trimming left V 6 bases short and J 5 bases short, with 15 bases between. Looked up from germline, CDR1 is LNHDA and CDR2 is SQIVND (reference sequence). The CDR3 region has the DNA TGTGCCAGTAGGGAGCGATCCAGGGGAGATACGCAGTATTTT. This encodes CASRERSRGDTQYF.

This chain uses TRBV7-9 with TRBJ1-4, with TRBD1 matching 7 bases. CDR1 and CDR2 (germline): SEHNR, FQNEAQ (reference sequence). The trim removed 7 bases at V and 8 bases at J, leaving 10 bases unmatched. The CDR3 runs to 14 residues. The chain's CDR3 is CASTTTGTGEKLFF. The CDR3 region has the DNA TGTGCCAGCACCACGACAGGGACGGGCGAAAAACTGTTTTTT.

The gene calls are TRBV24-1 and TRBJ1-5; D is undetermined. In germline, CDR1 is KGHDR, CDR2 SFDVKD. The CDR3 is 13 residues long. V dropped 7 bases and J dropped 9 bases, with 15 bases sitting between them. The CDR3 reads CATSPTVTGPQHF. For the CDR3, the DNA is TGTGCCACCAGCCCGACTGTTACGGGGCCCCAGCATTTT.

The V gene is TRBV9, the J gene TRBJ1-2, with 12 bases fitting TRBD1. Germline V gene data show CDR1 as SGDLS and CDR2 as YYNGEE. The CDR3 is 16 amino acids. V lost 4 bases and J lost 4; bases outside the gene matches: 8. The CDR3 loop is CASSPNRDRGLYGYTF. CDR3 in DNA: TGTGCCAGCAGCCCGAATCGGGACAGGGGGCTCTATGGCTACACCTTC.

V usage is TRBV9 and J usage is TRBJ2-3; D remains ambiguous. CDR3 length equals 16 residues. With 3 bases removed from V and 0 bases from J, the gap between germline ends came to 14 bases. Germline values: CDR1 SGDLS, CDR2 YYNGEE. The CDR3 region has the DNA TGTGCCAGCAGCGAAAGCGTCAGTACTAGCACAGATACGCAGTATTTT. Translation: CASSESVSTSTDTQYF.

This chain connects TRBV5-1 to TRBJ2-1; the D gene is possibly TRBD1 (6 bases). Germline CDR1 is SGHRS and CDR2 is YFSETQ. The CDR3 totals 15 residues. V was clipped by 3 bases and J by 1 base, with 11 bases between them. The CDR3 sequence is CASSYRVGSYNEQFF. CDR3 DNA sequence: TGCGCCAGCAGCTACAGGGTCGGTTCCTACAATGAGCAGTTCTTC.

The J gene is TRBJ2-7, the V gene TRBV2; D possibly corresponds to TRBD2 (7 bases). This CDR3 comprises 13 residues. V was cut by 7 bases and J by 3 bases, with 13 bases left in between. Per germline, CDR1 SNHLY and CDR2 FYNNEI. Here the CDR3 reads CASTIGGGYEQYF. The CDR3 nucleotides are TGTGCCAGCACCATAGGGGGGGGCTACGAGCAGTACTTC.

CDR3 amino acids: CASSLVGAFSYEQYF. CDR3 nucleotides: TGCGCCAGCAGCTTGGTAGGGGCATTCTCCTACGAGCAGTACTTC. This sequence joins TRBV5-1 and TRBJ2-7; D possibly corresponds to TRBD1 (5 bases). Germline values: CDR1 SGHRS, CDR2 YFSETQ. V lost 0 bases, J lost 0 bases, and 10 bases lay in between. The CDR3 length is 15 residues.

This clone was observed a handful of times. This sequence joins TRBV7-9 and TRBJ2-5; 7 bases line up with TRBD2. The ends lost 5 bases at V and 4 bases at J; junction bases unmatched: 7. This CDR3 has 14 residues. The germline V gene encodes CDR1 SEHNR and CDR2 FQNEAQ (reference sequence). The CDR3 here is CASSRRVAGETQYF. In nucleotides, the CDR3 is TGTGCCAGCAGCCGACGGGTAGCGGGAGAGACCCAGTACTTC.

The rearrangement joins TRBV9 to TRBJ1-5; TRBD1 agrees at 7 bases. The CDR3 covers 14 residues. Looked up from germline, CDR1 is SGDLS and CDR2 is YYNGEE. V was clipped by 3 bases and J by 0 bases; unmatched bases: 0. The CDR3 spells CASSEGASNQPQHF. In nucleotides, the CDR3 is TGTGCCAGCAGCGAGGGGGCTAGCAATCAGCCCCAGCATTTT.

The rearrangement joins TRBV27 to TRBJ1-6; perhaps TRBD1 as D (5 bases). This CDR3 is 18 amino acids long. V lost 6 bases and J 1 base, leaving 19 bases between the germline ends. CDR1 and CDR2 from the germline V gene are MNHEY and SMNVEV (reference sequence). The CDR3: CASRGGPQALSYNSPLHF. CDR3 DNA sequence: TGTGCCAGCAGGGGGGGACCACAGGCGCTATCCTATAATTCACCCCTCCACTTT.

The CDR3 reads CASSAGTSGAYEQYF. The CDR3 bases are TGCGCCAGCAGCGCCGGGACTAGCGGGGCCTACGAGCAGTACTTC. The rearrangement joins TRBV5-1 to TRBJ2-7; 13 positions match TRBD2. V lost 4 bases, J lost 2 bases, and 3 bases stayed unmatched. The CDR3 is 15 residues long. Germline V lookup: CDR1 SGHRS, CDR2 YFSETQ.